Described below is a single T cell receptor (beta chain) sequence and its context. In the source study's methods: Amplification of reference gene primers provided the estimated nucleated cell counts. Produced via immunoSEQ multiplex PCR; TCRdb's table is partial and in-frame only. Clonal size and the V and J genes are those of that table, whereas D and trimming came from the DNA. The sample holds about 480,000 clones, 85% to 90% seen once. The CDR3 consists of 13 residues. Per germline, CDR1 SEHNR and CDR2 FQNEAQ (reference sequence). V was shortened by 2 bases and J by 7 bases, with 11 bases between the two germline ends. This entry is derived from a study of blood T cell repertoires in COVID-19. As for the study in general: Samples representing acute and convalescent COVID-19 were sourced from the United States, Italy and Spain. Sample material is recorded as cDNA or gDNA derived from T cells, B-cell-depleted T cells, or PBMCs.

During active infection, Seattle patients enrolled and were then monitored through disease. This TCR was sampled from a woman in her 50s with COVID-19, enrolled during active disease. The sequenced sample consisted of peripheral blood. The chain carries TRBV7-9 and TRBJ1-2; D is uncertain. The DNA of the CDR3 is TGTGCCAGCAGCTTACAGGAGGGAAGTGGCTACACCTTC. Protein sequence: CASSLQEGSGYTF.